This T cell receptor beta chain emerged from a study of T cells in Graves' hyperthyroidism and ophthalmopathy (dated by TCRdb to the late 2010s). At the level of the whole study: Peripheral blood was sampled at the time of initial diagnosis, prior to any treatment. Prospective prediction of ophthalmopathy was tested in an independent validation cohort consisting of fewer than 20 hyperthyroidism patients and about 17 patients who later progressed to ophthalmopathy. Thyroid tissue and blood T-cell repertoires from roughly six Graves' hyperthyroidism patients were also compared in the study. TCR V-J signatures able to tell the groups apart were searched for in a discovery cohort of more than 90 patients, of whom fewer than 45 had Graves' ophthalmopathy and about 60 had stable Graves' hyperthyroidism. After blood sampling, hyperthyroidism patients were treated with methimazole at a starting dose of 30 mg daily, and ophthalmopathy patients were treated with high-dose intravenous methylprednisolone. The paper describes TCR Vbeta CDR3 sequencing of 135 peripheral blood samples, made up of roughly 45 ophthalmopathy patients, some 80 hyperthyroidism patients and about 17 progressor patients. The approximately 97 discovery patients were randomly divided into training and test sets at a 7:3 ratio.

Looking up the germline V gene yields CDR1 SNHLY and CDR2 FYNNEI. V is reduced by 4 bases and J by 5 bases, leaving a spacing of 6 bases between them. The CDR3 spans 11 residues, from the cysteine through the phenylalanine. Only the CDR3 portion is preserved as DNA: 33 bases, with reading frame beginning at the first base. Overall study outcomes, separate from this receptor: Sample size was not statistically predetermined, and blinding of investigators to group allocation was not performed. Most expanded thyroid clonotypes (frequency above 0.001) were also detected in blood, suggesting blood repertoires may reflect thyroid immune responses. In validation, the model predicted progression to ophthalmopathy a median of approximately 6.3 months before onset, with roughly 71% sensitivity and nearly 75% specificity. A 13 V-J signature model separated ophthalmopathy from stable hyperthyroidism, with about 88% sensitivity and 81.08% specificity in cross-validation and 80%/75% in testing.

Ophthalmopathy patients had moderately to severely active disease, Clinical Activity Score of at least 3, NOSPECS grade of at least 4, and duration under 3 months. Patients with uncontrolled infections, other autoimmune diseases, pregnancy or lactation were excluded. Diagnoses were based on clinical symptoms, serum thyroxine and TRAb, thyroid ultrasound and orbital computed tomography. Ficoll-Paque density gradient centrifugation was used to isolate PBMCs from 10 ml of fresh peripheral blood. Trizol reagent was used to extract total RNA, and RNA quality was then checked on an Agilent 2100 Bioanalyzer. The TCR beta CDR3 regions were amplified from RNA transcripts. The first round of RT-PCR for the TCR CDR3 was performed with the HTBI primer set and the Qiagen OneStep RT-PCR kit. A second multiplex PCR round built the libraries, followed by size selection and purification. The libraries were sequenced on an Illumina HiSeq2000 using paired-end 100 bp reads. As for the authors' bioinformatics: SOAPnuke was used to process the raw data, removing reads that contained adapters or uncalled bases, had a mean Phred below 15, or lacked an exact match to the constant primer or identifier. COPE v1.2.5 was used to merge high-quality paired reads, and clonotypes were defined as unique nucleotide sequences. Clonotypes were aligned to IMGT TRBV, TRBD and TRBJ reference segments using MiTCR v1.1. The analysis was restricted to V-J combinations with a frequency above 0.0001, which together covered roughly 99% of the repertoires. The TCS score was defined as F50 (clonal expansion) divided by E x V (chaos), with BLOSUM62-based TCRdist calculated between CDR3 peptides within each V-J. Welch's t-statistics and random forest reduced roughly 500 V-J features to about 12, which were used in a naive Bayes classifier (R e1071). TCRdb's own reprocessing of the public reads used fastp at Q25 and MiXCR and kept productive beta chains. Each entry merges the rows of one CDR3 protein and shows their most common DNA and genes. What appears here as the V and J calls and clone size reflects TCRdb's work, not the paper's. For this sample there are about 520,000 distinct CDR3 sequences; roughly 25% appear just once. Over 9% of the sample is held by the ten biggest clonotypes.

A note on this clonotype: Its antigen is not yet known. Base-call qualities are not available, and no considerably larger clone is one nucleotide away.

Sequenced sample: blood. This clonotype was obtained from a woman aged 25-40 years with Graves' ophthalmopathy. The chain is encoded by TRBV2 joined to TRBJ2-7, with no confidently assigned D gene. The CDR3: CASSVFDEQYF. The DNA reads TGTGCCAGCAGTGTGTTCGACGAGCAGTACTTC. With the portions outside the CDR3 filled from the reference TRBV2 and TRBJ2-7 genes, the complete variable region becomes EPEVTQTPSHQVTQMGQEVILRCVPISNHLYFYWYRQILGQKVEFLVSFYNNEISEKSEIFDDQFSVERPDGSNFTLKIRSTKLEDSAMYFCASSVFDEQYFGPGTRLTVT.